This T cell receptor (beta chain) was captured by sequencing in a study of response to subunit inactivated influenza vaccine. Regarding the study as a whole: Authors suggested each seasonal influenza vaccination recruits few new T cells.

A single count supports this clonotype. Its target is not known. MiXCR was run by TCRdb on the RT-PCR reads, yielding one entry per CDR3 protein. Found here are roughly 500,000 distinct CDR3 sequences, more than 15% of them singletons; the top ten hold about 3%. The CDR3 is made up of 19 amino acids. V lost 5 bases, J lost 0 bases, and 13 bases stayed unmatched. In germline, CDR1 is DFQATT, CDR2 SNEGSKA (reference sequence). V usage is TRBV20-1 and J usage is TRBJ2-1; 13 bases match TRBD2. The TCR comes from a man in his fifties or sixties who received an inactivated influenza vaccine. Sequences were derived from CD4+ T cells sorted from PBMCs, sampled less than 30 months after vaccination. Here the CDR3 reads CSARIGTSGMGSSYNEQFF. CDR3 nucleotide sequence: TGCAGTGCTCGGATCGGGACTAGCGGGATGGGGAGCTCCTACAATGAGCAGTTCTTC.